The entry below describes one T cell receptor beta chain. Its antigen remains undetermined. No conserved phenylalanine or tryptophan ends this CDR3, so it is likely a read error. This entry is derived from a study of tumor and adjacent non-tumor tissue in lung cancer (dated by TCRdb to the late 2010s). A note on the overall study: Of the cohort, over 9 patients had adenocarcinoma, 2 had squamous cell carcinoma and 1 had small cell lung cancer. Ages among the roughly 15 patients ranged from roughly 31 to 76 years, there were 10 men and 5 women, and disease was at TNM stage I to III. Sequencing generated a total of some 130 million productive TCRbeta reads, averaging roughly 4.3 million reads per sample. Using bulk TCRbeta repertoires from over twelve lung cancer patients, the study set lung tumor tissue side by side with matched distant non-tumor lung tissue. A few dozen paired specimens, one tumor and one normal lung sample per patient, were profiled by TCRbeta CDR3 sequencing.

The CDR3 adds up to 15 amino acids, both ends counted. CDR3 DNA only is kept here, 45 bases in frame from base 1. For CDR1 and CDR2, the germline V gene lists MDHEN and SYDVKM. RNA was isolated from bulk unsorted tissue, and RNA quality was assessed with a NanoDrop ND-1000 and an Agilent 2100. Normal lung samples were distant non-tumor tissue taken more than 3 cm from the tumor edge. All donors had newly diagnosed lung cancer, had not received prior chemotherapy, and were admitted for thoracic surgery in China between August and November 2014. The study excluded patients who had received radiotherapy or chemotherapy before or who had another cancer at the same time. Surgical tissue pieces of roughly 1-2 cm3 were preserved in RNAlater solution and stored at -80 °C until use. Library prep was done by multiplex PCR. Reads for this sample came from an Illumina HiSeq 2500. TCRbeta libraries were built by three rounds of nested PCR using primers (Table S4), following protocols modified from ARM-PCR. PCR products of 200-500 bp were gel-excised and purified with the QIAquick gel extraction kit before sequencing. Regarding the original processing steps: Reads were cleaned using Trimmomatic, were merged into complete CDR3 sequences using FLASH, and were assigned to V(D)J germline segments using MiTCR. Clonal diversity was calculated as the inverse Simpson's index using VDJtools. In-frame sequences lacking a premature stop codon were counted as productive reads. TCRdb reanalyzed the raw reads on its own, using fastp at Q25 for trimming and MiXCR for clone calling, and kept in-frame beta chains. Every entry covers one CDR3 protein and lists the most common genes and DNA from its rows. V and J calls and clone size were set by TCRdb, not the authors. This sample gives approximately 53,000 distinct CDR3 sequences in total; around two thirds of them show up just once. The biggest ten clones account for around a quarter of the sample.

The research as a whole found: Tumor tissue showed significantly higher TCR diversity (inverse Simpson) than normal lung tissue, at around 450 vs 150 (P = 0.0075, Mann-Whitney U test). Only 15 or so patients were included in the cohort, and the need for larger samples and more detailed clinical data was noted by the authors. Peripheral blood was not sequenced, so blood TCRbeta repertoires in these lung cancer patients were not examined. The sequencing platform is not named in the methods, and unique molecular identifiers are not mentioned. TCR diversity was significantly higher in younger patients, and higher tumor TCR diversity was associated with shorter overall and disease-free survival. In normal lung, the top 100 clones accounted for a significantly larger cumulative share of the repertoire than in tumor tissue.

What was sequenced was distant non-tumor lung tissue. This sequence uses TRBV28 and TRBJ2-3, and TRBD2 may be the D gene, going by 6 matching bases. This TCR came from a woman aged 55-69 years with non-small cell lung cancer. The CDR3 sequence is CASSPSGSGTDTQYL. At the DNA level, the sequence is TGTGCCAGCAGTCCCTCGGGTAGCGGCACAGATACCCAGTATTTG.